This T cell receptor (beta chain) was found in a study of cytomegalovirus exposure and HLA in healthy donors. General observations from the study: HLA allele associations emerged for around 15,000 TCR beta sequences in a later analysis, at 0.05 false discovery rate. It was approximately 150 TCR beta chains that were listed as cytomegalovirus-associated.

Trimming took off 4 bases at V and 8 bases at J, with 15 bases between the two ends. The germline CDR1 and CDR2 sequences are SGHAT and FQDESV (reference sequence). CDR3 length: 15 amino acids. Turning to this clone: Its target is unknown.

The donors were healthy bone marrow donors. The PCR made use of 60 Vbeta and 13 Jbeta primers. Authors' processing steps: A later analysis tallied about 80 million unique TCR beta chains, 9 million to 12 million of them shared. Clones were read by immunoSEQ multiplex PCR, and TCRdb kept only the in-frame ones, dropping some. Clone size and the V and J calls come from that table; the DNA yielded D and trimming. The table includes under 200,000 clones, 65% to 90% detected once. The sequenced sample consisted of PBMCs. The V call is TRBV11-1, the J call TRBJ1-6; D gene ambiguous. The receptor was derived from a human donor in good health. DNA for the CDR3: TGTGCCAGCAGCTCGTTTGGGTTCGGAGATTCACCCCTCCACTTT. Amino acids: CASSSFGFGDSPLHF. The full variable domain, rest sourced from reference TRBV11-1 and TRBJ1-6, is EAEVAQSPRYKITEKSQAVAFWCDPISGHATLYWYRQILGQGPELLVQFQDESVVDDSQLPKDRFSAERLKGVDSTLKIQPAELGDSAMYLCASSSFGFGDSPLHFGNGTRLTVT.